The source of this T cell receptor (beta chain) is a study of blood T cell repertoires in COVID-19. Study information: Acute and convalescent COVID-19 samples came from the United States, Italy and Spain.

Concerning this clone itself: An end of the junction does not agree with germline; a read error may underlie this. The sample carries other DNA sequences with the same CDR3.

Profiling relied on immunoSEQ multiplex PCR, and the TCRdb table lists in-frame clones only, not all of them. The sample records fewer than 350,000 clones, 87% being singletons. Individuals drawn from about two dozen US areas were about 18 to 100 years old. Cohorts were based on clinical histories the participants reported. Recovered status applied to Cohort 3 donors who had two consecutive negative PCRs. It also applied to those with clearance or with symptom resolution. Per germline, CDR1 SSHAT and CDR2 FNYEAQ (reference sequence). This CDR3 region has 15 residues. The V and J genes are TRBV7-7 and TRBJ2-5; a weak D match, TRBD1 (7 bases). The source material was PBMCs or T cells enriched from blood (not recorded which). This clonotype was obtained from a woman in her forties who had recovered from COVID-19. The DNA for the CDR3 is TGTGCTAGCAGCTTTAGACAGGGAGGCGGAGAGACCCAGTACTTC. This gives the protein CASSFRQGGGETQYF.